Below, 27 T cell receptor beta chains from the same sample are listed, as sequenced in a study of Graves' ophthalmopathy and Graves' hyperthyroidism listed by TCRdb under 2018. For sequencing, an Illumina HiSeq 2000 was employed. For repertoire sequencing, TCR beta CDR3 regions were amplified from RNA transcripts. A first-round RT-PCR used HTBI primers with the Qiagen OneStep RT-PCR kit, followed by a second-round multiplex PCR, size selection and purification. Starting from the raw public reads, TCRdb applied fastp trimming at Q25, assembled clones with MiXCR and retained in-frame beta chains. Each CDR3 protein gets just one entry, which takes the most common genes and DNA from the rows behind it. This sample is represented by hundreds of thousands of distinct CDR3 sequences; about a fifth of them were singletons. Jointly, the top ten make up about 6.6% of the sample. The sequenced sample consisted of peripheral blood. All receptors come from a woman aged 18-29 years with stable Graves' hyperthyroidism. Some clones in this sample may be carry-over from other donors' samples. Donor details come from another sample of the same person, matched by shared clones.

Of note for this clonotype: Possible read error: a much larger clone is one base away. V and J are TRBV11-2 and TRBJ2-5; 10 positions match TRBD1. CDR1 is SGHAT, CDR2 FQNNGV, per germline. The CDR3 covers 16 residues. DNA of the CDR3: TGTGCCAGCAGCGTCGGGGGACAGGGGATAGGAGAGACCAAGTACTTC. Protein product: CASSVGGQGIGETKYF.

The CDR3 sequence is CASSLGLSESPLHF. In DNA, the CDR3 is TGTGCCAGCAGCTTGGGGCTTTCTGAATCACCCCTCCACTTT. The rearrangement uses TRBV5-5 and TRBJ1-6; D call uncertain. There are 14 residues in the CDR3. The germline CDR1 and CDR2 sequences are SGHKS and YYEKEE (reference sequence). V was shortened by 0 bases and J by 10 bases, with 11 bases between the two germline ends.

This clonotype was seen repeatedly, ten times or more. The V call is TRBV20-1, the J call TRBJ1-1; the match to TRBD1 covers 7 bases. The V gene end was trimmed by 5 bases and the J gene end by 4 bases; junction bases not matched to a gene: 7. CDR1 is DFQATT and CDR2 is SNEGSKA in the germline V gene (reference sequence). The CDR3 is 13 residues long. The CDR3 is CSAPRGLGTEAFF. As DNA, the CDR3 is TGCAGTGCTCCTAGGGGGCTCGGCACTGAAGCTTTCTTT.

This clonotype was counted ten times or more. CDR3 residues: CASSYEADSYEQYF. CDR3 DNA: TGTGCCAGCAGTTACGAAGCGGACAGTTACGAGCAGTACTTC. The chain carries TRBV6-2 or TRBV6-3 and TRBJ2-7; D may be TRBD1 (6 bases). Trimming pared 2 bases from V and 4 bases from J, leaving 12 bases between. From germline, CDR1 is MNHEY and CDR2 SVGEGT. There are 14 residues in the CDR3.

There are many counts of this clonotype. The V gene is TRBV7-2, the J gene TRBJ2-7; 8 bases line up with TRBD1. Germline V gene data show CDR1 as SGHTA and CDR2 as FQGNSA. J was trimmed by 5 bases and V by 5 bases; bases with no gene match: 11. The CDR3 is made up of 15 amino acids. The CDR3 DNA reads as TGTGCCAGCAGCGACCTGCGACAGGGGAGGAACGAGCAGTACTTC. Translated, it gives CASSDLRQGRNEQYF.

The chain recombines TRBV12-3 or TRBV12-4 with TRBJ2-7, with D possibly matching TRBD1 (6 bases). The CDR3 is 14 residues long. V was trimmed by 4 bases and J by 1 base, leaving 11 bases between them. As DNA, the CDR3 is TGTGCCAGCAGTTCCCACAGGGAATCCTACGAGCAGTACTTC. The encoded protein is CASSSHRESYEQYF.

This clonotype was counted ten times or more. V gene TRBV11-3 combines with J gene TRBJ2-7; D remains ambiguous. The germline V and J ends were trimmed by 2 bases and 3 bases, with 8 bases remaining between them. The CDR3 extends over 13 amino acids. Germline values: CDR1 SGHNT, CDR2 YENEEA. CDR3 region: CASSLMRGYEQYF. CDR3 bases: TGTGCCAGCAGCTTAATGAGAGGCTACGAGCAGTACTTC. Looking up the rest from reference TRBV11-3 and TRBJ2-7 gives the full variable domain: EAGVVQSPRYKIIEKKQPVAFWCNPISGHNTLYWYLQNLGQGPELLIRYENEEAVDDSQLPKDRFSAERLKGVDSTLKIQPAELGDSAVYLCASSLMRGYEQYFGPGTRLTVT.

This clonotype was seen many times. This chain connects TRBV29-1 to TRBJ2-5; 7 bases line up with TRBD1. After removal of 1 base from V and 4 bases from J, the junction contained 0 bases not matched to a gene. This CDR3 is 12 amino acids long. Germline loops: CDR1 SQVTM, CDR2 ANQGSEA. The CDR3 loop is CSVEGTGETQYF. DNA for the CDR3: TGCAGCGTTGAAGGGACAGGAGAGACCCAGTACTTC.

This clonotype was seen repeatedly, ten times or more. The chain links TRBV7-6 to TRBJ1-1; the match to TRBD1 covers 8 bases. Germline lookup yields CDR1 SGHVS and CDR2 FNYEAQ. There are 17 residues in the CDR3. V lost 5 bases and J lost 6; bases outside the gene matches: 17. The DNA of the CDR3 is TGTGCCAGCAGCCGCGCTTCCTCGGGTCAGGGGGCCCCTGAAGCTTTCTTT. As protein: CASSRASSGQGAPEAFF. The complete variable domain, with remaining parts taken from reference TRBV7-6 and TRBJ1-1, reads GAGVSQSPRYKVTKRGQDVALRCDPISGHVSLYWYRQALGQGPEFLTYFNYEAQQDKSGLPNDRFSAERPEGSISTLTIQRTEQRDSAMYRCASSRASSGQGAPEAFFGQGTRLTVV.

This clonotype was seen at least ten times. CDR3 nucleotides: TGTGCCAGTAGTATAGACGGCAGGGTAAAGACCGGGGAGCTGTTTTTT. It codes for CASSIDGRVKTGELFF. The genes are TRBV19 and TRBJ2-2, with a tentative D call TRBD1 (5 bases). V lost 0 bases and J lost 5, with 13 bases in between. The CDR3 is 16 amino acids. In germline, CDR1 is LNHDA, CDR2 SQIVND (reference sequence).

This clonotype was recorded many times. The chain has TRBV20-1 and TRBJ2-2; the match to TRBD2 covers 8 bases. The length of the CDR3 is 14 residues. Germline assignment: CDR1 DFQATT and CDR2 SNEGSKA (reference sequence). The junction had 10 bases not matched to a gene; V was cut back by 6 bases and J by 7 bases. The CDR3 spells CSAPFRGGYGELFF. The CDR3 bases are TGCAGTGCCCCTTTTCGGGGGGGCTACGGGGAGCTGTTTTTT.

A word on this clonotype: The junction shows a germline mismatch at one end, possibly a read error. J is TRBJ2-4 and V is TRBV30, with 7 bases matching TRBD1. The CDR3 has 16 residues. Germline V CDR1 and CDR2: GTSNPN, SVGIG (reference sequence). The CDR3 loop reads CAWSDGQALAKNIKYF. CDR3 nucleotide sequence: TGTGCCTGGAGTGACGGACAGGCGCTAGCCAAAAACATTAAGTACTTC. Full variable domain (remainder filled in from reference TRBV30 and TRBJ2-4): SQTIHQWPATLVQPVGSPLSLECTVEGTSNPNLYWYRQAAGRGLQLLFYSVGIGQISSEVPQNLSASRPQDRQFILSSKKLLLSDSGFYLCAWSDGQALAKNIKYFGAGTRLSVL.

This clonotype has ten or more counts. The J gene is TRBJ2-2, the V gene TRBV29-1; D is ambiguous. The V gene's germline CDR1 is SQVTM and CDR2 ANQGSEA. Trimming removed 1 base from V and 3 bases from J, with 6 bases in between. The CDR3 consists of 13 residues. The CDR3 DNA follows: TGCAGCGTTGAAGGGGAATACACCGGGGAGCTGTTTTTT. Translation gives CSVEGEYTGELFF.

This clonotype has at least ten counts. One base away lies a much larger clone, so this may be a sequencing read error. This CDR3 fails to terminate in the conserved phenylalanine or tryptophan, so it likely reflects a read error. The chain is built from TRBV5-1 and TRBJ1-2; D unresolved. Per germline, CDR1 SGHRS and CDR2 YFSETQ. There are 13 residues in the CDR3. Between the trimmed V and J ends, which lost 2 bases and 3 bases, there was a span of 8 bases. CDR3 DNA: TGCGCCAGCAGCTTAGCCGCATACTATGGCTACACCTGC. Encoded protein: CASSLAAYYGYTC.

The chain carries TRBV5-8 and TRBJ2-7, with 10 bases matching TRBD1. The V gene's germline CDR1 is SGHTS and CDR2 YDEGEE. The trim removed 4 bases at V and 5 bases at J, leaving 9 bases unmatched. CDR3 size: 15 residues. As DNA, the CDR3 is TGTGCCAGCAGCCTAGGGACAGGGGCACTAGACGAGCAGTACTTC. Its protein is CASSLGTGALDEQYF.

This clonotype has more than one count but fewer than ten. The V and J genes are TRBV12-5 and TRBJ2-3, with 8 positions matching TRBD1. The CDR3 covers 15 residues. The V and J ends lost 5 bases and 4 bases, in that order; junction bases with no gene match: 8. The germline CDR1 and CDR2 sequences are LGHNT and FRNRAP. CDR3 protein: CASGTDRGGSDTQYF. DNA of the CDR3: TGTGCTAGTGGTACCGACAGGGGCGGATCAGATACGCAGTATTTT.

This clonotype was seen repeatedly, ten times or more. The chain is built from TRBV7-6 and TRBJ1-1; D is undetermined. V shed 1 base and J shed 6 bases, with 18 bases lying between them. Germline V CDR1 and CDR2: SGHVS, FNYEAQ. CDR3 length equals 16 residues. The DNA for the CDR3 is TGTGCCAGCAGCTTAGGAGGCGGCAGGCGTGGGCCTGAAGCTTTCTTT. It is translated as CASSLGGGRRGPEAFF. Full variable domain (rest looked up from reference TRBV7-6 and TRBJ1-1): GAGVSQSPRYKVTKRGQDVALRCDPISGHVSLYWYRQALGQGPEFLTYFNYEAQQDKSGLPNDRFSAERPEGSISTLTIQRTEQRDSAMYRCASSLGGGRRGPEAFFGQGTRLTVV.

This clonotype has a count of ten or more. This chain connects TRBV29-1 to TRBJ2-7; tentatively, D is TRBD1 (6 bases). The CDR3 loop spans 13 amino acids. Per the germline V gene, CDR1 is SQVTM and CDR2 is ANQGSEA. V was pared by 5 bases and J by 3 bases, with 14 bases between. For the CDR3, the DNA is TGCAGCGTTTGGACAGCGAGATTCTACGAGCAGTACTTC. It translates to CSVWTARFYEQYF.

Points on this clonotype: A read error may be the cause here, since a much bigger clone is one base away. V gene TRBV12-3 or TRBV12-4 combines with J gene TRBJ1-2, with a weak D call TRBD1 (5 bases). The CDR3 has 12 residues. The germline V and J ends were trimmed by 3 bases and 8 bases, with 10 bases remaining between them. The CDR3 sequence: CASSLGDGGYTF. The CDR3 DNA reads as TGTGCCAGCAGTTTGGGGGATGGCGGCTACACCTTC.

V is TRBV28 and J is TRBJ1-3; D is uncertain. The V end was cut by 8 bases, the J end by 8 bases, with 10 bases between. This CDR3 contains 11 residues. Looked up from germline, CDR1 is MDHEN and CDR2 is SYDVKM. CDR3 in amino acids: CASGSRYTIYF. The CDR3 bases are TGTGCCAGCGGATCTAGATACACCATATATTTT.

This clonotype was seen ten or more times. The chain uses TRBV7-9 and TRBJ2-7, with 8 bases lining up with TRBD2. There are 16 residues in the CDR3. Per the germline V gene, CDR1 is SEHNR and CDR2 is FQNEAQ (reference sequence). The V segment lost 5 bases and the J segment 1 base; nucleotides outside the gene matches: 10. The CDR3 spells CASSNHPTSGSYEQYF. CDR3 DNA: TGTGCCAGCAGCAACCACCCTACTAGCGGATCCTACGAGCAGTACTTC.

This clonotype occurred many times. The chain combines TRBV30 with TRBJ1-5; D not resolved. V was trimmed by 2 bases and J by 3 bases, leaving 8 bases between them. The CDR3 totals 13 residues. CDR1 is GTSNPN, CDR2 SVGIG, per germline (reference sequence). The DNA for the CDR3 is TGTGCCTGGAGTTTGAGGGACAATCAGCCCCAGCATTTT. It yields the protein CAWSLRDNQPQHF. Drawing the rest from reference TRBV30 and TRBJ1-5, the complete variable domain is SQTIHQWPATLVQPVGSPLSLECTVEGTSNPNLYWYRQAAGRGLQLLFYSVGIGQISSEVPQNLSASRPQDRQFILSSKKLLLSDSGFYLCAWSLRDNQPQHFGDGTRLSIL.

This clonotype has only a few counts. J is TRBJ2-5 and V is TRBV5-1; 8 positions agree with TRBD1. The CDR3 sequence is 15 residues long. Trimming removed 4 bases from V and 5 bases from J; junction bases left unmatched: 10. In germline, CDR1 is SGHRS, CDR2 YFSETQ. DNA for the CDR3: TGCGCCAGCAGCCCCGGGGCAGGGGGCTTCGAGACCCAGTACTTC. Translation gives CASSPGAGGFETQYF.

This clonotype was detected ten times or more. This chain connects TRBV6-5 to TRBJ2-6; D unresolved. CDR3 size: 17 residues. The V gene's germline CDR1 is MNHEY and CDR2 SVGAGI. Trimming left V 2 bases short and J 0 bases short, with 11 bases between. CDR3 nucleotides: TGTGCCAGCAGTTACACGACAAGTTACTCTGGGGCCAACGTCCTGACTTTC. Encoded protein: CASSYTTSYSGANVLTF.

This clonotype was seen repeatedly, ten times or more. The chain combines TRBV30 with TRBJ1-1; D is unclear. Trimming shortened V by 0 bases and J by 9 bases, and 11 bases separated the two germline ends. Germline assignment: CDR1 GTSNPN and CDR2 SVGIG (reference sequence). The CDR3 is 12 residues long. The CDR3 protein is CAWSVGQAQAFF. The CDR3 DNA follows: TGTGCCTGGAGTGTAGGGCAGGCCCAAGCTTTCTTT.

This clonotype was picked up many times. The chain employs TRBV3-1 and TRBJ2-5, with a tentative D call TRBD1 (5 bases). The germline CDR1 and CDR2 sequences are LGHDT and YNNKEL (reference sequence). There are 16 residues in the CDR3. Trimming took off 0 bases at V and 5 bases at J, with 16 bases between the two ends. The CDR3 DNA sequence: TGTGCCAGCAGCCAAGATGGCCACCAGGGTTGGGAGACCCAGTACTTC. Translated: CASSQDGHQGWETQYF.

V is TRBV28 and J is TRBJ1-5; D not certain. Germline-derived CDR1 and CDR2 are MDHEN and SYDVKM. CDR3 length equals 13 residues. V lost 3 bases to trimming and J lost 6 bases, with 9 bases between them. CDR3 amino acids: CASSFYIGQPQHF. CDR3 nucleotide sequence: TGTGCCAGCAGTTTTTACATTGGTCAGCCCCAGCATTTT. The variable domain in full, completed from reference TRBV28 and TRBJ1-5, reads DVKVTQSSRYLVKRTGEKVFLECVQDMDHENMFWYRQDPGLGLRLIYFSYDVKMKEKGDIPEGYSVSREKKERFSLILESASTNQTSMYLCASSFYIGQPQHFGDGTRLSIL.